This T cell receptor beta chain was recovered during a study of OX40 agonist ivuxolimab in advanced cancers. The overall study: In this cohort, patients received ivuxolimab, an agonistic anti-OX40 (CD134) antibody. Partial responses occurred in three patients (one hepatocellular carcinoma, two cutaneous melanoma).

The CDR3 is made up of 14 amino acids. V was cut by 0 bases and J by 10 bases, with 14 bases left in between. Germline CDR1 MNHNS, CDR2 SASEGT. The protocol was immunoSEQ multiplex PCR, while the TCRdb copy is restricted to in-frame clones and leaves out a portion. The repertoire includes about 70,000 clones, approximately 81% of them detected once, and 4.5% to 6% sits in the top ten. The source material was CD4+ or CD8+ T cells sorted from blood, sampled in a trial of the OX40 agonist ivuxolimab. The chain is built from TRBV6-1 and TRBJ2-3; D not certain. The origin of this receptor is an adult with an advanced solid tumor such as melanoma, head and neck, liver or kidney cancer. The CDR3 loop is CASSEAGQIRSQYF. CDR3 bases: TGTGCCAGCAGTGAAGCGGGTCAGATCCGGTCGCAGTATTTT.